This entry lists 10 T cell receptor beta chains sequenced from one sample in a study of blood T cell repertoires in COVID-19. Clones were sequenced by immunoSEQ multiplex PCR, and TCRdb holds only the in-frame ones, with some missing. The sample consists of over 70,000 clones, 80% to 90% of them appearing once. Sequenced input: peripheral blood. These receptors were collected from a human donor in a cohort sampled during active COVID-19.

The chain links TRBV6-5 to TRBJ2-7; the D gene is possibly TRBD1 (7 bases). From germline, CDR1 is MNHEY and CDR2 SVGAGI. Trimming pared 7 bases from V and 7 bases from J, leaving 17 bases between. This CDR3 spans 13 amino acids. CDR3 protein: CASTVGGGNEQYF. The CDR3 DNA sequence: TGTGCCAGCACCGTCGGAGGGGGCAATGAGCAGTACTTC.

V gene TRBV11-2 combines with J gene TRBJ2-1; 8 positions agree with TRBD2. The V segment lost 7 bases and the J segment 9 bases; nucleotides outside the gene matches: 11. Germline assignment: CDR1 SGHAT and CDR2 FQNNGV. The length of the CDR3 is 14 residues. CDR3 loop: CASTHNGRAGEQFF. As DNA, the CDR3 is TGTGCCAGCACGCACAACGGGAGGGCCGGTGAGCAGTTCTTC.

The chain is built from TRBV5-1 and TRBJ2-7; D is ambiguous. Trimming shortened V by 3 bases and J by 2 bases, and 3 bases separated the two germline ends. The CDR3 has 11 residues. Germline CDR1 is SGHRS and CDR2 is YFSETQ. DNA for the CDR3: TGCGCCAGCAGCTCCGCCTACGAGCAGTACTTC. It codes for CASSSAYEQYF. The full variable domain, completed using reference TRBV5-1 and TRBJ2-7, is KAGVTQTPRYLIKTRGQQVTLSCSPISGHRSVSWYQQTPGQGLQFLFEYFSETQRNKGNFPGRFSGRQFSNSRSEMNVSTLELGDSALYLCASSSAYEQYFGPGTRLTVT.

The genes are TRBV7-2 and TRBJ1-3; 11 bases are a match to TRBD1. The CDR3 totals 17 residues. Trimming removed 5 bases from V and 0 bases from J; junction bases left unmatched: 6. In germline, CDR1 is SGHTA, CDR2 FQGNSA. The CDR3 reads CASSRTGTGGSGNTIYF. The CDR3 nucleotides read TGTGCCAGCAGCCGGACCGGGACAGGGGGCTCTGGAAACACCATATATTTT.

This clone turned up a few times. The chain carries TRBV5-1 and TRBJ2-2; D not resolved. The CDR3 loop spans 9 amino acids. Trimming stripped 3 bases from V and 13 bases from J, with 4 bases between. Germline V gene sequence: CDR1 SGHRS, CDR2 YFSETQ. The CDR3, as DNA: TGCGCCAGCAGCTCCGGGCTGTTTTTT. Translated, it gives CASSSGLFF.

About this clone itself: Other DNA sequences in this sample translate to the same CDR3. CDR3 region: CSARAGHEQYF. The CDR3, as DNA: TGCAGTGCTAGGGCGGGACACGAGCAGTACTTC. The chain combines TRBV20-1 with TRBJ2-7; TRBD2 might be the D (6 bases). This CDR3 region has 11 residues. V lost 3 bases and J 5 bases, leaving 8 bases between the germline ends. The germline CDR1 and CDR2 sequences are DFQATT and SNEGSKA (reference sequence).

The chain joins TRBV11-3 to TRBJ1-2; 8 bases agree with TRBD1. The junction had 5 bases not matched to a gene; V was cut back by 3 bases and J by 8 bases. The CDR3 contains 13 residues. Germline CDR1 is SGHNT and CDR2 is YENEEA. The CDR3 sequence is CASSFGRQGGYTF. Here the CDR3 DNA reads TGTGCCAGCAGCTTCGGTAGACAGGGGGGCTACACCTTC.

This sequence joins TRBV24-1 and TRBJ1-2; 11 bases match TRBD1. The CDR3 length is 16 residues. Trimming removed 4 bases from V and 6 bases from J; junction bases left unmatched: 9. Germline V gene sequence: CDR1 KGHDR, CDR2 SFDVKD. The CDR3 here is CATSEGRDRGFHGYTF. CDR3 sequence (DNA): TGTGCCACCAGTGAGGGCCGGGACAGGGGGTTTCATGGCTACACCTTC.

The rearrangement links TRBV27 to TRBJ2-7; 8 bases agree with TRBD2. The junction had 7 bases not matched to a gene; V was cut back by 6 bases and J by 0 bases. Per germline, CDR1 MNHEY and CDR2 SMNVEV (reference sequence). The CDR3 sequence is 15 residues long. In DNA form, the CDR3 reads TGTGCCAGCAGCCCCTGGGCGGGGGGCTCCTACGAGCAGTACTTC. Protein sequence: CASSPWAGGSYEQYF.

This chain uses TRBV18 with TRBJ1-3; 9 bases line up with TRBD1. CDR3 length: 16 amino acids. Looked up from germline, CDR1 is KGHSH and CDR2 is LQKENI. V gave up 3 bases and J gave up 0 bases; unmatched junction bases: 3. The CDR3 nucleotides are TGTGCCAGCTCACCGGGACAGGGTACCTCTGGAAACACCATATATTTT. Protein sequence: CASSPGQGTSGNTIYF.